In its sample, the clone carrying this TCR beta chain was seen many times. Its antigen is still unknown. The source of the sample is a study of T-cell memory formation after mild COVID-19. Regarding the study as a whole: Mainly CM and EM harbored the contracting CD4+ clones; mainly EMRA harbored the CD8+ ones. A subset of responding clones appeared in pre-infection memory, suggesting cross-reactive memory joined. Clones that contracted from day 15 to 85 had balanced CD4/CD8; later expanders were CD4+ biased.

MiXCR was run by TCRdb on the 5' RACE reads, yielding one entry per CDR3 protein. The sample carries under 600,000 distinct CDR3 sequences, less than 25% recorded once. The V end was cut by 3 bases, the J end by 4 bases, with 15 bases between. This CDR3 is 16 amino acids long. Germline values: CDR1 SGHTA, CDR2 FQGNSA. The sample taken for sequencing was PBMCs or a T cell subset sorted from them (not recorded which). The chain uses TRBV7-2 and TRBJ2-2, with D possibly matching TRBD2 (5 bases). The source is an adult woman who had mild COVID-19 (a few samples of this study predate the infection). Cell type and time point are not known. DNA of the CDR3: TGTGCCAGCAGCTTCGTTGGAGTAGCGAGCACCGGGGAGCTGTTTTTT. It yields the protein CASSFVGVASTGELFF.